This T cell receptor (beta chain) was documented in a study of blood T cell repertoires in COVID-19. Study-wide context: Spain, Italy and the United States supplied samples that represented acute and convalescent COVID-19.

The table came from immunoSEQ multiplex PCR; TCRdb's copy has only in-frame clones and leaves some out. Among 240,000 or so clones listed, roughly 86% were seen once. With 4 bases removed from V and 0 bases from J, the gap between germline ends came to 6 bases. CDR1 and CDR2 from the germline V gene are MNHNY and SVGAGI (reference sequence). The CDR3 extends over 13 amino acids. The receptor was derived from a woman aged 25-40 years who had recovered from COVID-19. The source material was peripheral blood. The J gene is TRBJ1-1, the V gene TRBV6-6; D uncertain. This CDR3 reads CASSSAMNTEAFF. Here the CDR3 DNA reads TGTGCCAGCAGTTCTGCGATGAACACTGAAGCTTTCTTT.